Detailed here is one TCR beta chain. Its cognate antigen is unknown. The authors used template switching to add a universal primer site and gave cDNA unique molecular identifiers. From the 5' RACE reads, TCRdb called clonotypes with MiXCR, one entry per CDR3 protein. The repertoire holds approximately 220,000 distinct CDR3 sequences, with less than 8% as singletons. The CDR3 covers 16 residues. Germline V lookup: CDR1 LGHNA, CDR2 YSLEER. V lost 5 bases and J lost 4, with 18 bases in between. These data come from a study of identical twins. The study, taken as a whole, reports: Conclusions relied on cross-sectional statistical analysis, not following the same donors.

In every case, the donor was a healthy Caucasian. The same sample was also used in a study of yellow fever vaccine responses in identical twins.

This clonotype was sampled from a young woman in good health. The specimen was memory (CD45RO+) T cells sorted from blood. V and J are TRBV4-3 and TRBJ2-1, with D hard to call. CDR3 loop: CASSFRADTVYNEQFF. DNA of the CDR3: TGCGCCAGCAGCTTCAGAGCAGACACCGTTTACAATGAGCAGTTCTTC.